This T cell receptor (beta chain) comes out of a study of T-cell reconstitution after alpha-beta-depleted transplantation in children. Findings and caveats of the study: Several hundred expanded graft clones reportedly were the source of alpha-beta T cells about two months after transplant.

Unique molecular identifiers were built into the TCRbeta library. MiXCR was run by TCRdb on the PCR reads, yielding one entry per CDR3 protein. Of about 980,000 distinct CDR3 sequences listed, roughly 29% are singletons. In its sample, this clonotype was seen a few times. No antigen is known for it. The sequencing here drew on PBMCs, mostly from graft donor cells, taken 360 days after TCRalphabeta/CD19-depleted stem cell transplant. This sequence originates from a boy younger than two who had a stem cell transplant for SCID, so the T cells may come from the graft donor.

The CDR3 bases are TGTGCCAGCAGCTTGCAACAGTGGGGTGAAAAACTGTTTTTT. This encodes CASSLQQWGEKLFF. The V call is TRBV5-5, the J call TRBJ1-4; D not certain. V was cut by 1 base and J by 7 bases, with 11 bases left in between. The CDR3 totals 14 residues. Germline V gene data show CDR1 as SGHKS and CDR2 as YYEKEE (reference sequence).